A selection of T cell receptor beta chains follows, all from one sample in a study of CD8+ T cells in alopecia areata. Clones were sequenced by immunoSEQ multiplex PCR, and TCRdb holds only the in-frame ones, with some missing. The repertoire holds about 64,000 clones, with about 44% as singletons. Sequences were obtained from NKG2D-low CD8+ T cells sorted from blood. Every receptor here comes from a human donor with alopecia areata. The CDR3 runs from the conserved cysteine through the conserved F or W. Each record gives: D gene, V gene, clone size, J gene, CDR3 DNA, CDR3 protein. The D gene is left open where the match is weak. Size is omitted from some rows. Given values are once, few, many or a class for expanded clones.

.	TRBV27	.	TRBJ2-3	TGTGCCAGCAGTTTAAACCCTAACCCCACAGATACGCAGTATTTT	CASSLNPNPTDTQYF
.	TRBV27	.	TRBJ2-5	TGTGCCAGCAGTACGGGAAGTAGATACCAAGAGACCCAGTACTTC	CASSTGSRYQETQYF
.	TRBV28	.	TRBJ2-3	TGTGCCAGCACCCCTTTCGACAGCGCAGATACGCAGTATTTT	CASTPFDSADTQYF
.	TRBV13	.	TRBJ1-2	TGTGCCAGCAGCCCCAGGGGATACGACTATGGCTACACCTTC	CASSPRGYDYGYTF
TRBD2	TRBV29-1	few	TRBJ2-1	TGCAGCGTTTCCGGGACTAGCGTGAATGAGCAGTTCTTC	CSVSGTSVNEQFF
TRBD2	TRBV7-8	.	TRBJ2-1	TGTGCCAGCAGCTTAGCTGGCGGGAGGGCGATTGAGCAGTTCTTC	CASSLAGGRAIEQFF
.	TRBV29-1	.	TRBJ1-4	TGCAGCGTTGAAGATTTCAGGGGAACTAATGAAAAACTGTTTTTT	CSVEDFRGTNEKLFF
TRBD2	TRBV5-1	.	TRBJ2-1	TGCGCCAGCAGCTTGTCACTAGCGGGCGAGCAGTTCTTC	CASSLSLAGEQFF
.	TRBV12-5	few	TRBJ2-1	TGTGCTAGTTCGGGGCAGGGCTACAATGAGCAGTTCTTC	CASSGQGYNEQFF
TRBD2	TRBV5-5	.	TRBJ2-3	TGTGCCAGCAGCTTCGGGCTAGCGGTAACAGATACGCAGTATTTT	CASSFGLAVTDTQYF
TRBD1	TRBV2	.	TRBJ2-7	TGTGCCAGGGGGACAGCCAACTCCTACGAGCAGTACTTC	CARGTANSYEQYF
.	TRBV6-1	.	TRBJ2-7	TGTGCCAGCAGCCTCAGTCGGACATACGAGCAGTACTTC	CASSLSRTYEQYF
TRBD1	TRBV9	.	TRBJ1-1	TGTGCCAGCAGCGCCGGACAGGGGAGAGGTCACACTGAAGCTTTCTTT	CASSAGQGRGHTEAFF
TRBD1	TRBV28	.	TRBJ2-5	TGTGCCAGCAGTTCCGGGACAGGGCGGCAAGAGACCCAGTACTTC	CASSSGTGRQETQYF
.	TRBV5-4	.	TRBJ2-1	TGTGCCAGCAGTTTCTTTGGGGGGGGCGAGCAGTTCTTC	CASSFFGGGEQFF
.	TRBV14	few	TRBJ2-1	TGTGCCAGCAGCCAAGCGGCGCGGGGTGAGCAGTTCTTC	CASSQAARGEQFF